This T cell receptor beta chain was observed in a study of T cells in Graves' hyperthyroidism and ophthalmopathy. Study-wide background: It was at initial diagnosis, before any treatment, that peripheral blood was collected.

Amplification targeted TCR beta CDR3 regions from RNA transcripts. First-round RT-PCR targeting the TCR CDR3 was performed with the HTBI primer set. TCRdb passed the multiplex PCR reads through MiXCR, listing each CDR3 protein once. The sample includes about 500,000 distinct CDR3 sequences, about 15% of them seen just once. In its sample, this clonotype was seen a few times. Trimming pared 2 bases from V and 9 bases from J, leaving 11 bases between. The CDR3 sequence is 14 residues long. Germline values: CDR1 MNHEY, CDR2 SMNVEV (reference sequence). This clonotype was obtained from a woman aged 25 to 39 with Graves' ophthalmopathy. Material for sequencing was blood. The J gene is TRBJ1-6, the V gene TRBV27; D call uncertain. In nucleotides, the CDR3 is TGTGCCAGCAGTTTAGTAGGATGGAGTTCACCCCTCCACTTT. It translates to CASSLVGWSSPLHF.